The rows below give T cell receptor beta chains drawn from one sample of a study of T cell changes during pregnancy in multiple sclerosis. This table comes from immunoSEQ multiplex PCR, and its TCRdb copy is limited to in-frame clones, with some not included. The table lists over 100,000 clones, 80% to 95% of them singletons, with less than 2% in the top ten. This specimen was peripheral blood, taken in the third trimester of pregnancy. These TCRs come from a female donor with multiple sclerosis, enrolled in a pregnancy study. Each CDR3 is given with its conserved first and last residue. Each record gives: V gene, clone size, D gene, J gene, CDR3 DNA, CDR3 protein. D genes are given only for firm matches. Not all rows give a size; the values are once, few, many and, for expanded clones, a class.

TRBV7-9	-	-	TRBJ1-1	TGTGCCAGCAGCTTGGACTCGTCTTCGCGAGCTTTCTTT	CASSLDSSSRAFF
TRBV30	-	-	TRBJ2-7	TGTGCCTGGAGTTCCCATTACAGGGACTCCTACGAGCAGTACTTC	CAWSSHYRDSYEQYF
TRBV5-6	-	-	TRBJ1-2	TGTGCCAGCAGCCAATGGCGGTGGAGCAGCAATGGCTACACCTTC	CASSQWRWSSNGYTF
TRBV11-3	-	-	TRBJ2-2	TGTGCCAGCGAGGGGGCCGGGGAGCTGTTTTTT	CASEGAGELFF
TRBV7-2	-	-	TRBJ2-3	TGTGCCAGCAGCTCCCGCCCCGGCGGGGAGCAGTATTTT	CASSSRPGGEQYF
TRBV29-1	-	TRBD1	TRBJ1-2	TGCAGCGTCGACCGGGACAGGGGGCAAGGTGGCTACACCTTC	CSVDRDRGQGGYTF
TRBV28	-	-	TRBJ1-2	TGTGCCGCGAAGAACCGGCGGACTTATGGCTACACCTTC	CAAKNRRTYGYTF
TRBV30	-	TRBD1	TRBJ1-3	TGTGCCTGGAGGGACAGGGGTTCTGGAAACACCATATATTTT	CAWRDRGSGNTIYF
TRBV27	-	TRBD1	TRBJ2-4	TGTGCCAGCAGTTCGCAGGGGGCGCGGAACATTCAGTACTTC	CASSSQGARNIQYF
TRBV9	-	TRBD2	TRBJ2-3	TGTGCCAGCAGCGTAGTAGGGACTAGCAAGGATACGCAGTATTTT	CASSVVGTSKDTQYF
TRBV29-1	-	TRBD1	TRBJ1-2	TGCAGCGCGCAGGGACAGGGCGCGAATAACTATGGCTACACCTTC	CSAQGQGANNYGYTF
TRBV7-9	few	TRBD1	TRBJ1-6	TGTGCCAGCAGCCCCGTACAGGGGAAAAATTCACCCCTCCACTTT	CASSPVQGKNSPLHF
TRBV7-9	-	TRBD1	TRBJ2-7	TGTGCCAGCAGCCCCCTCACAGGGGGGTACGAGGACGAGCAGTACTTC	CASSPLTGGYEDEQYF
TRBV7-9	-	-	TRBJ1-2	TGTGCCAGCAGCTCGAAGACAGAAACCTTTTATGGCTACACCTTC	CASSSKTETFYGYTF
TRBV29-1	few	TRBD1	TRBJ1-1	TGCAGCGGAGGGACAGCGAACACTGAAGCTTTCTTT	CSGGTANTEAFF
TRBV11-2	-	-	TRBJ2-3	TGTGCCAGCAGCTCCTCCGGGACTAGCACAGATACGCAGTATTTT	CASSSSGTSTDTQYF
TRBV19	-	-	TRBJ2-2	TGTGCCAGTATTGGAGGATCGACGAACACCGGGGAGCTGTTTTTT	CASIGGSTNTGELFF
TRBV5-1	-	TRBD2	TRBJ2-1	TGCGCCAGCAGCTTCACTCGACTAGCGGATGCTAATGAGCAGTTCTTC	CASSFTRLADANEQFF
TRBV5-1	-	-	TRBJ2-2	TGCGCCAGCAGCTCAACAGGGCACACCGGGGAGCTGTTTTTT	CASSSTGHTGELFF
TRBV28	-	-	TRBJ1-1	TGTGCCAGCAGTGTTGGGGGCCGGGGGAACACTGAAGCTTTCTTT	CASSVGGRGNTEAFF
TRBV15	-	TRBD2	TRBJ2-1	TGTGCCACCAGCAGAGAAAGGACTAGTCCCGGGTATGAGCAGTTCTTC	CATSRERTSPGYEQFF
TRBV30	few	-	TRBJ1-2	TGTGCCTGGAGCGGGGGGGGTGGCTACACCTTC	CAWSGGGGYTF
TRBV11-2	-	-	TRBJ2-1	TGTGCCAGCAGCTTAGAACTAGGCATTGAGCAGTTCTTC	CASSLELGIEQFF
TRBV19	-	TRBD1	TRBJ2-7	TGTGCCAGTAGTGCCCTCCCAGGGGGCTACGAGCAGTACTTC	CASSALPGGYEQYF